The clone carrying this T cell receptor beta chain was found many times. Trimming removed 4 bases at V and 1 base at J, with 15 bases between. The CDR3 is made up of 15 amino acids. CDR1 is DFQATT, CDR2 SNEGSKA, per germline (reference sequence). TCR alpha and beta CDR3 regions were amplified from RNA using iRepertoire nested multiplex PCR. TCRdb ran MiXCR on the multiplex PCR reads and lists one entry per CDR3 protein. The table includes about 140,000 distinct CDR3 sequences, about two fifths detected once. This record comes from a study of glioma-infiltrating T cells. The origin of this receptor is a human donor with low-grade glioma or glioblastoma, undergoing nonglioma brain surgery, or in good health (not recorded which). The sequenced material came from glioma tissue, nonneoplastic brain tissue, or PBMCs (not recorded which). This chain joins TRBV20-1 and TRBJ2-3; D is perhaps TRBD2 (7 bases). The CDR3 DNA reads as TGCAGTGCTACCCCAAGGGGGGGTGGCACAGATACGCAGTATTTT. Its translation: CSATPRGGGTDTQYF.